These 20 T cell receptor beta chains share one sample of origin, sequenced in a study of T cells in women clearing cervical HPV infection. Sequenced by immunoSEQ multiplex PCR; TCRdb stores in-frame clones only, minus some. Its table lists roughly 14,000 clones. Sequenced: blood buffy coat. These receptors all stem from a woman aged 18 to 75 with a cervical HPV16 infection that either progressed to CIN3+ or cleared (not recorded which).

A note on this clone: The missing CDR3 end, 3 residues past where the read stops, is filled in from the germline J gene. V usage is TRBV10-1 and J usage is TRBJ1-1; 8 bases map to TRBD1. The CDR3 is made up of 14 amino acids. Germline-derived CDR1 and CDR2 are WNHNN and SYGVQD (reference sequence). The covered CDR3 bases are TGCGCCAGCAGTGGGGCTACACAGGGGACAGGA. It translates to CASSGATQGTG. The complete CDR3 reads CASSGATQGTGAFF.

As concerns this clone: The read ends 3 residues before the CDR3 terminus; that terminus is restored from the germline J gene. J is TRBJ2-5 and V is TRBV29-1; 8 bases agree with TRBD2. Germline V CDR1 and CDR2: SQVTM, ANQGSEA. This CDR3 region has 15 residues. The V and J ends lost 4 bases and 7 bases, in that order; junction bases with no gene match: 14. The CDR3 bases that were read are TGCAGCGTTGTTCGTAGCGGGGAAGGCCGGGCGACC. Translated, it gives CSVVRSGEGRAT. The whole CDR3 protein is CSVVRSGEGRATQYF.

Regarding this clone: Sequencing ends 3 residues short of the CDR3 end; the germline J gene provides the rest. V gene TRBV5-1 combines with J gene TRBJ2-3; 8 bases are shared with TRBD2. Germline CDR1 reads SGHRS; CDR2 reads YFSETQ. CDR3 length: 16 amino acids. Germline trimming cut 4 bases from V and 6 bases from J; bases unmatched to any gene: 13. The CDR3 DNA, read in part, is TGCGCCAGCAGCGGTTATAGCGGGATTCCTTCGGATACG. Translating gives CASSGYSGIPSDT. The whole CDR3 region reads CASSGYSGIPSDTQYF.

A remark on this clone: The read terminates 3 residues before the CDR3 end, so the remaining end is supplied by the germline J gene. The chain carries TRBV30 and TRBJ1-1; 8 bases match TRBD1. The CDR3 is 13 amino acids. Trimming cost V 8 bases and J 1 base; bases outside gene matches: 6. CDR1 GTSNPN and CDR2 SVGIG come from the germline V gene (reference sequence). CDR3 in amino acids: CAGRQGQNTEAFF. CDR3 DNA, as far as it was read: TGTGCCGGCAGACAGGGGCAGAACACTGAA.

CDR3 DNA, as far as it was read: TGCAGTGCTGGGACAGGGGCGATCGATAGCAATCAGCCC. Translated, it gives CSAGTGAIDSNQP. The complete CDR3 protein is CSAGTGAIDSNQPQHF. This chain uses TRBV20-1 with TRBJ1-5, with 10 bases fitting TRBD1. Read sequence stops 3 residues before the CDR3 end, and the germline J gene provides the missing end. The CDR3 is 16 residues long. Germline CDR1 DFQATT, CDR2 SNEGSKA (reference sequence). V shed 5 bases, J shed 0 bases, and the junction held 7 bases outside the gene matches.

With respect to this clone: The CDR3 end lies 3 residues beyond the end of the read and is filled in from the germline J gene. The chain is built from TRBV28 and TRBJ2-3; a possible D gene is TRBD1 (5 bases). Trimming removed 6 bases from V and 1 base from J, with 11 bases in between. Germline assignment: CDR1 MDHEN and CDR2 SYDVKM. The CDR3 contains 14 residues. Partial CDR3 DNA: TGTGCCAGCAGAAGCCAGGGCGGCACAGATACG. It yields the protein CASRSQGGTDT. The whole CDR3 protein is CASRSQGGTDTQYF.

Note on this clone: The read terminates 3 residues before the CDR3 end, so the remaining end is supplied by the germline J gene. The rearrangement links TRBV2 to TRBJ1-3; 7 bases line up with TRBD1. The germline V gene encodes CDR1 SNHLY and CDR2 FYNNEI. The trim removed 6 bases at V and 4 bases at J, leaving 6 bases unmatched. The CDR3 runs 14 residues. The part of the CDR3 DNA that was read is TGTGCCAGCAGAGGGACAGTTTCCGGAAACACC. Translation: CASRGTVSGNT. The entire CDR3 is CASRGTVSGNTIYF. Combining the CDR3 with reference TRBV2 and TRBJ1-3 gives the whole variable domain EPEVTQTPSHQVTQMGQEVILRCVPISNHLYFYWYRQILGQKVEFLVSFYNNEISEKSEIFDDQFSVERPDGSNFTLKIRSTKLEDSAMYFCASRGTVSGNTIYFGEGSWLTVV.

With respect to this clone: The read terminates 3 residues ahead of where the CDR3 ends, so the germline J gene completes it. The rearrangement uses TRBV7-6 and TRBJ1-1, with no clear D. Trimming cost V 3 bases and J 1 base, with 9 bases left between them. This CDR3 comprises 14 residues. Germline V CDR1 and CDR2: SGHVS, FNYEAQ. CDR3 amino acids: CASSFGQTNTEAFF. The CDR3 bases that were read are TGTGCCAGCAGCTTTGGGCAGACGAACACTGAA.

For this clone: The read falls 3 residues short of the CDR3 end, and the missing part is taken from the germline J gene. The chain links TRBV19 to TRBJ2-1; 10 bases are shared with TRBD1. This CDR3 has 15 residues. J was trimmed by 6 bases and V by 3 bases; bases with no gene match: 5. The germline V gene encodes CDR1 LNHDA and CDR2 SQIVND (reference sequence). The CDR3 bases that were read are TGTGCCAGTAGTATCCCGGGACAGGGGATCAATGAG. This translates into CASSIPGQGINE. The entire CDR3 protein is CASSIPGQGINEQFF.

The CDR3: CSARLGVGSNQPQYF. The CDR3 bases that were read are TGCAGTGCTAGATTAGGGGTGGGGAGCAATCAGCCG. The chain carries TRBV20-1 and TRBJ2-3; tentatively, D is TRBD1 or TRBD2 (5 bases each). The CDR3 end lies 3 residues beyond the end of the read and is filled in from the germline J gene. The CDR3 totals 15 residues. CDR1 is DFQATT and CDR2 is SNEGSKA in the germline V gene (reference sequence).

By frequency, this clone is medium-sized. The observed sequence ends 3 residues before the CDR3 terminus, with the missing tail filled in from the germline J gene. The chain carries TRBV7-3 and TRBJ2-3, with TRBD2 identical over 8 bases. This CDR3 is 13 amino acids long. With 4 bases clipped from V and 4 bases from J, the junction kept 1 base outside the gene matches. Germline V lookup: CDR1 SGHTA, CDR2 FQGTGA. Incomplete CDR3 DNA: TGTGCCAGCAGCTCAGCGGGGGCAGATACG. This encodes CASSSAGADT. The whole CDR3 protein is CASSSAGADTQYF.

On this clone itself: Sequencing ends 3 residues short of the CDR3 end; the germline J gene provides the rest. The rearrangement uses TRBV6-2 or TRBV6-3 and TRBJ2-2; 14 bases are shared with TRBD2. The V segment lost 5 bases and the J segment 8 bases; nucleotides outside the gene matches: 10. The germline V gene has CDR1 MNHEY and CDR2 SVGEGT. The CDR3 loop spans 17 amino acids. CDR3 DNA, as far as it was read: TGTGCCAGCAGTACGAGGACTAGCGGGGGGAGGACGGGGGAG. It specifies CASSTRTSGGRTGE. The full-length CDR3 reads as CASSTRTSGGRTGELFF.

The CDR3 DNA, read in part, is TGTGCCAGCAGCTCCGGGGACACCTATGGC. It encodes CASSSGDTYG. The entire CDR3 is CASSSGDTYGYTF. The chain uses TRBV7-9 and TRBJ1-2, with D perhaps matching TRBD1 (6 bases). Read data end 3 residues before the CDR3 end; the end is taken from the germline J gene. Germline lookup yields CDR1 SEHNR and CDR2 FQNEAQ (reference sequence). The length of the CDR3 is 13 residues. Deletions cut 4 bases from V and 4 bases from J, with 10 bases between. The variable domain in full, completed from reference TRBV7-9 and TRBJ1-2, reads DTGVSQNPRHKITKRGQNVTFRCDPISEHNRLYWYRQTLGQGPEFLTYFQNEAQLEKSRLLSDRFSAERPKGSFSTLEIQRTEQGDSAMYLCASSSGDTYGYTFGSGTRLTVV.

This chain's CDR3 is CASSLINTGELFF. CDR3 bases read: TGTGCCAGCAGCCTTATAAACACCGGGGAG. The gene calls are TRBV14 and TRBJ2-2; D is uncertain. The read ends 3 residues shy of where the CDR3 ends; the end is completed using the germline J gene. CDR3 length: 13 residues. V was clipped by 4 bases and J by 2 bases, with 5 bases between them. The germline gives CDR1 SGHDN, CDR2 FVKESK.

On this clone: The read terminates 3 residues ahead of where the CDR3 ends, so the germline J gene completes it. This rearrangement joins TRBV14 to TRBJ2-7; D remains unclear. V was cut by 4 bases and J by 2 bases, with 12 bases left in between. Germline V gives CDR1 SGHDN, CDR2 FVKESK. The CDR3 totals 14 residues. CDR3 loop: CASSPIAVPYEQYF. The sequenced CDR3 bases are TGTGCCAGCAGCCCCATTGCGGTCCCCTACGAG.

About this clone: Its ends do not fully match the called genes, so a read error is possible. The read falls 3 residues short of the CDR3 end, and the missing part is taken from the germline J gene. The V gene is TRBV20-1, the J gene TRBJ2-7; D perhaps matches TRBD1 (5 bases). Germline V gene data show CDR1 as DFQATT and CDR2 as SNEGSKA (reference sequence). The CDR3 has 12 residues. Here the CDR3 reads CSANRNSNEQYF. CDR3 bases read: TGCAGTGCTAACAGGAACTCCAACGAG.

Remarks on this clone: With the read ending 3 residues before the CDR3 end, the germline J gene is used to fill in that end. This sequence joins TRBV20-1 and TRBJ1-3; D is ambiguous. The CDR3 covers 14 residues. Germline V lookup: CDR1 DFQATT, CDR2 SNEGSKA (reference sequence). The germline V and J ends were trimmed by 5 bases and 1 base, with 12 bases remaining between them. The sequenced part of the CDR3 DNA is TGCAGTGCTGCCAGCGACGGTTCTGGAAACACC. Translated, it gives CSAASDGSGNT. The complete CDR3 sequence is CSAASDGSGNTIYF.

This CDR3 reads CASSSGTGAFNEQFF. Partial CDR3 DNA: TGTGCCAGCAGCTCCGGGACAGGGGCCTTCAATGAG. The gene calls are TRBV11-2 and TRBJ2-1, with TRBD1 matching 10 bases. The read falls 3 residues short of the CDR3 end, and the missing part is taken from the germline J gene. Unmatched junction bases numbered 6, after V lost 4 bases and J lost 6 bases. The germline V gene has CDR1 SGHAT and CDR2 FQNNGV. The CDR3 is made up of 15 amino acids.

Regarding this clone: The DNA ends 3 residues before the CDR3 does, and the rest of the CDR3 is filled in from the germline J gene. This chain links TRBV14 with TRBJ2-5, with 7 bases lining up with TRBD2. Trimming took 3 bases from V and 5 from J; bases not matched to a gene: 15. This CDR3 contains 17 residues. Germline V gene lookup returns CDR1 SGHDN and CDR2 FVKESK. This CDR3 is CASSHGKGGAFGETQYF. CDR3 bases read: TGTGCCAGCAGCCATGGAAAGGGAGGGGCATTCGGGGAGACC. The full variable domain, with the rest looked up from reference TRBV14 and TRBJ2-5, is EAGVTQFPSHSVIEKGQTVTLRCDPISGHDNLYWYRRVMGKEIKFLLHFVKESKQDESGMPNNRFLAERTGGTYSTLKVQPAELEDSGVYFCASSHGKGGAFGETQYFGPGTRLLVL.

As concerns this clone: The CDR3 end is not reached by the read, which stops 3 residues before it; the germline J gene fills it in. The rearrangement links TRBV6-4 to TRBJ2-3; 8 nucleotides match TRBD2. With 0 bases clipped from V and 0 bases from J, the junction kept 2 bases outside the gene matches. Germline assignment: CDR1 MRHNA and CDR2 SNTAGT. There are 16 residues in the CDR3. CDR3 region: CASSDSTGGSTDTQYF. The covered CDR3 bases are TGTGCCAGCAGTGACTCGACGGGGGGGAGCACAGATACG.